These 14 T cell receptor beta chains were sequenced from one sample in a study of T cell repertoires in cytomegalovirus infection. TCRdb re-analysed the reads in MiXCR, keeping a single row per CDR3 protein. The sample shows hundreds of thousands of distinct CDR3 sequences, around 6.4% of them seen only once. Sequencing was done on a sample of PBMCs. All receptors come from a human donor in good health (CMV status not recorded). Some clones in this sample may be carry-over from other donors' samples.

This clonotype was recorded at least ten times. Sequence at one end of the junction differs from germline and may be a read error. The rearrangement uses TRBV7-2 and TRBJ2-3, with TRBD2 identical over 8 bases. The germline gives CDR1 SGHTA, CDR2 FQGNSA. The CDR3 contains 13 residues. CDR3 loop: CASSEPRGASLHF. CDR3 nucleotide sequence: TGTGCCAGCAGCGAACCGCGGGGGGCCTCGCTGCATTTT.

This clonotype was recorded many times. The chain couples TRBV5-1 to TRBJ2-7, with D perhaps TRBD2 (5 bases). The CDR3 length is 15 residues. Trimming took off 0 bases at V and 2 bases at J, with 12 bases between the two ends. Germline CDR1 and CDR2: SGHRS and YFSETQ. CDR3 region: CASSLDGERAYEQYF. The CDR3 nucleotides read TGCGCCAGCAGCTTGGACGGGGAACGCGCCTACGAGCAGTACTTC.

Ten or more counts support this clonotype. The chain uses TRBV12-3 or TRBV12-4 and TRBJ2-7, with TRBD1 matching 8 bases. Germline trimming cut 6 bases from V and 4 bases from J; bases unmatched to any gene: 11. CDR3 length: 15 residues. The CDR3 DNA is TGTGCCAGCAGCCAAGGGGGCAGGGGGCGATACGAGCAGTACTTC. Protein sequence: CASSQGGRGRYEQYF.

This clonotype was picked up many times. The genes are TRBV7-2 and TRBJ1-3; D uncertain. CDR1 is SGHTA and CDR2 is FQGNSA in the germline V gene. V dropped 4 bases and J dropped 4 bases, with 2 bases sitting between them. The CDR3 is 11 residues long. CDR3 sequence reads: CASSSGNTIYF. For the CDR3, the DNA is TGTGCCAGCAGCTCGGGAAACACCATATATTTT. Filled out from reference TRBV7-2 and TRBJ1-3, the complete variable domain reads GAGVSQSPSNKVTEKGKDVELRCDPISGHTALYWYRQSLGQGLEFLIYFQGNSAPDKSGLPSDRFSAERTGGSVSTLTIQRTQQEDSAVYLCASSSGNTIYFGEGSWLTVV.

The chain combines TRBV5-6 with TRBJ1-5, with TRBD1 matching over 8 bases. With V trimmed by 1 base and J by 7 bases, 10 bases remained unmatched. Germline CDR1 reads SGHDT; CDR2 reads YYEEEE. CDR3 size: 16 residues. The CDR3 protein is CASSLNRGQGGQPQHF. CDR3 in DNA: TGTGCCAGCAGCTTGAACCGTGGACAGGGCGGACAGCCCCAGCATTTT.

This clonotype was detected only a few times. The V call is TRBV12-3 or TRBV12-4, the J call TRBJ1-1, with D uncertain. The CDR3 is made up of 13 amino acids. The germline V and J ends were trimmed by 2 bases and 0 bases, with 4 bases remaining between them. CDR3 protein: CASSLMLNTEAFF. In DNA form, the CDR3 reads TGTGCCAGCAGTTTAATGTTGAACACTGAAGCTTTCTTT.

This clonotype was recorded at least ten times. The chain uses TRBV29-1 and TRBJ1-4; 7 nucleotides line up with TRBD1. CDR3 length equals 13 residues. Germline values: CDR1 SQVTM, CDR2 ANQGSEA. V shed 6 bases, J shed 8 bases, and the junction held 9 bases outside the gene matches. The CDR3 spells CSVKGASGEKLFF. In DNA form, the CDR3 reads TGCAGCGTGAAGGGGGCATCGGGAGAAAAACTGTTTTTT.

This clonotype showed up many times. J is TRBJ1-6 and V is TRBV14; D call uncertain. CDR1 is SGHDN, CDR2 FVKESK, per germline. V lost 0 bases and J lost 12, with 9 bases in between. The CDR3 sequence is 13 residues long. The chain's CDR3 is CASSQDSRGPLHF. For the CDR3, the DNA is TGTGCCAGCAGCCAAGACAGTCGAGGACCCCTCCACTTT.

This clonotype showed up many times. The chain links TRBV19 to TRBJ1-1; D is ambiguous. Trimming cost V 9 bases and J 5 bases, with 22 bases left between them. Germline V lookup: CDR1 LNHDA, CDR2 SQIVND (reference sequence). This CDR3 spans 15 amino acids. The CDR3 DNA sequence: TGTGCCAGCAGCCCCATCGGAAGGGTAGGAACTGAAGCTTTCTTT. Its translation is CASSPIGRVGTEAFF. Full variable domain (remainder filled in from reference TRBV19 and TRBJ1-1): DGGITQSPKYLFRKEGQNVTLSCEQNLNHDAMYWYRQDPGQGLRLIYYSQIVNDFQKGDIAEGYSVSREKKESFPLTVTSAQKNPTAFYLCASSPIGRVGTEAFFGQGTRLTVV.

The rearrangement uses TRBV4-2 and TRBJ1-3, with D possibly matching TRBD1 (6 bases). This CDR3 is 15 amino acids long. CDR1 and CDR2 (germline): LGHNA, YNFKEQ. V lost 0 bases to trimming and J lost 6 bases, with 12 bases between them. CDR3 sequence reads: CASSQDTAGENTIYF. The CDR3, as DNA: TGTGCCAGCAGCCAAGATACGGCAGGGGAAAACACCATATATTTT.

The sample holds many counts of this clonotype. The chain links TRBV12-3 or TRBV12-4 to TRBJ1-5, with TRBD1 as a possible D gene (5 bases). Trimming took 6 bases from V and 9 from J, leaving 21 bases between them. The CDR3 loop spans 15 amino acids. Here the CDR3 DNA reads TGTGCCAGCAGCACCTCAAATGGGGGGATCGCGCCCCAGCATTTT. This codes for CASSTSNGGIAPQHF.

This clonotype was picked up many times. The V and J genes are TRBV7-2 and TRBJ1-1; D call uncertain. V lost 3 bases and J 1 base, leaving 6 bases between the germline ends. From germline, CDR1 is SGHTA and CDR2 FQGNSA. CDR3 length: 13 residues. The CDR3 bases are TGTGCCAGCAGCTTGTATGAGAACACTGAAGCTTTCTTT. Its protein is CASSLYENTEAFF.

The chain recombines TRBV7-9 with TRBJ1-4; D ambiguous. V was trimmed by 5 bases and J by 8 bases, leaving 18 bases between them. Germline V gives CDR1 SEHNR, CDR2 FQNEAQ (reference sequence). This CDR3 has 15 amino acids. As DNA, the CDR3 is TGTGCCAGCAGCCCTCCGAACCTTTTGAGGGAAAAACTGTTTTTT. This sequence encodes CASSPPNLLREKLFF.

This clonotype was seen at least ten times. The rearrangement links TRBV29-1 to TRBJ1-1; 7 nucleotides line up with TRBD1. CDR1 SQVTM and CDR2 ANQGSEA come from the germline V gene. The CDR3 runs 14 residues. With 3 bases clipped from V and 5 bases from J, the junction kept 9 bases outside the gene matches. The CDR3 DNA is TGCAGCGTTGATGCCTCAGGGGGTGGTACTGAAGCTTTCTTT. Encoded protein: CSVDASGGGTEAFF.